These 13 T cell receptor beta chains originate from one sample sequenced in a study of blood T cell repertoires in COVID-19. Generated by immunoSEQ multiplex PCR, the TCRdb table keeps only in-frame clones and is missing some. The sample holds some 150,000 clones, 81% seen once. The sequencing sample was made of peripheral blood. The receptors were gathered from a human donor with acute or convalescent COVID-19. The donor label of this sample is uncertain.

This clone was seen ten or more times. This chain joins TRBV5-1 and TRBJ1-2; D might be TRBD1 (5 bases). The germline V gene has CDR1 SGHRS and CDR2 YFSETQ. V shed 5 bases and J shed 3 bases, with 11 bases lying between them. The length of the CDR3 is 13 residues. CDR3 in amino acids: CASSEQEDYGYTF. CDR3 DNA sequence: TGCGCCAGCAGTGAACAGGAAGACTATGGCTACACCTTC.

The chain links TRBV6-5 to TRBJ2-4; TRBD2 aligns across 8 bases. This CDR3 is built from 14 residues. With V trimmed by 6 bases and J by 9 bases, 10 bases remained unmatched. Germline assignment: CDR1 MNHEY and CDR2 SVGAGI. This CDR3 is CASSPGGGKFIQYF. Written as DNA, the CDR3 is TGTGCCAGCAGCCCCGGGGGGGGAAAGTTCATTCAGTACTTC.

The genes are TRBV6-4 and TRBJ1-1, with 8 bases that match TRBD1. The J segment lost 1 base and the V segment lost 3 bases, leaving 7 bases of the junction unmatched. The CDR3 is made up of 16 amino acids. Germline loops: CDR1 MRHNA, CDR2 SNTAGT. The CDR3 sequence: CASSDLAGGENTEAFF. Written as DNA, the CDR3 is TGTGCCAGCAGTGATCTGGCAGGGGGCGAGAACACTGAAGCTTTCTTT.

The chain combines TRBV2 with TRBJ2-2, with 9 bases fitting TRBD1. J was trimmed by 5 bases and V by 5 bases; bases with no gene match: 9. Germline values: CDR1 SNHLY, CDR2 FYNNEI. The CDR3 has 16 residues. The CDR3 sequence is CASSLGGTGKTGELFF. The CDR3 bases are TGTGCCAGCAGTTTAGGGGGGACAGGGAAAACCGGGGAGCTGTTTTTT.

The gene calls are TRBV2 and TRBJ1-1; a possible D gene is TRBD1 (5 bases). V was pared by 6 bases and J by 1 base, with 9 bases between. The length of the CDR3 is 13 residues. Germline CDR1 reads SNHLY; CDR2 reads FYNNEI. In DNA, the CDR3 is TGTGCCAGCAGCCAAGGGGAGAACACTGAAGCTTTCTTT. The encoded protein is CASSQGENTEAFF.

The CDR3 coding sequence is TGTGCCTGGAGAGATTACAGGGCGGTTGCTTTCTTT. Protein: CAWRDYRAVAFF. V is TRBV30 and J is TRBJ1-1, with D possibly matching TRBD1 (6 bases). This CDR3 is built from 12 residues. From germline, CDR1 is GTSNPN and CDR2 SVGIG (reference sequence). The V gene lost 3 bases and the J gene lost 11 bases, with 16 bases spanning the gap.

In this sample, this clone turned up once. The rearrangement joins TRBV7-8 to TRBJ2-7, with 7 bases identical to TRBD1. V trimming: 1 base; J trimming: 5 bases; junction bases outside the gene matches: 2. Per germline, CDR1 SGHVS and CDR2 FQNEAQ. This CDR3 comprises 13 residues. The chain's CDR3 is CASSLGQGNEQYF. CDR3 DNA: TGTGCCAGCAGCTTAGGACAGGGCAACGAGCAGTACTTC.

Written as DNA, the CDR3 is TGTGCCAGCAGTTACGCGTTCGGAAACACCATATATTTT. Its translation is CASSYAFGNTIYF. The J gene is TRBJ1-3, the V gene TRBV6-5; D is ambiguous. Germline CDR1 MNHEY, CDR2 SVGAGI. With 2 bases removed from V and 4 bases from J, the gap between germline ends came to 6 bases. This CDR3 contains 13 residues.

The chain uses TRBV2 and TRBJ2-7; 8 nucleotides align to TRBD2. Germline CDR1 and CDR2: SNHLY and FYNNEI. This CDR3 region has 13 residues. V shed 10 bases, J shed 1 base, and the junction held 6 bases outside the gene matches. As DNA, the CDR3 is TGTGCCACCCACCGGGGGGGGTCCTACGAGCAGTACGTC. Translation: CATHRGGSYEQYV.

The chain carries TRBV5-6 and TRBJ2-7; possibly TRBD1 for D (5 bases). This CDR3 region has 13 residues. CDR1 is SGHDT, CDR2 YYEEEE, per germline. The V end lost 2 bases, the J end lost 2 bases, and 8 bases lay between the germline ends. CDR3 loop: CASSFDSTYEQYF. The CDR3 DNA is TGTGCCAGCAGCTTCGACAGTACCTACGAGCAGTACTTC.

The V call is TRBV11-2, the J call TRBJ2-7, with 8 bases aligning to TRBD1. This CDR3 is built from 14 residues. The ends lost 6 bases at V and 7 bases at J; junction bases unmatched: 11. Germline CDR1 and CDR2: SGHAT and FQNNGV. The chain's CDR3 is CASRTWTGQGEQYF. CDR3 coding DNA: TGTGCCAGCAGAACCTGGACAGGGCAGGGGGAGCAGTACTTC. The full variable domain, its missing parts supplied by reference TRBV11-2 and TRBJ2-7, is EAGVAQSPRYKIIEKRQSVAFWCNPISGHATLYWYQQILGQGPKLLIQFQNNGVVDDSQLPKDRFSAERLKGVDSTLKIQPAKLEDSAVYLCASRTWTGQGEQYFGPGTRLTVT.

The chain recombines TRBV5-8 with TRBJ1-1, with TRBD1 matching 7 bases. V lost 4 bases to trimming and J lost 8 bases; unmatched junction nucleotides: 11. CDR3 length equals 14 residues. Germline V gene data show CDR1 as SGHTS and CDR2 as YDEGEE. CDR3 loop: CASSPGTVIYEAFF. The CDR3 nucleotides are TGTGCCAGCAGCCCCGGGACAGTCATATACGAAGCTTTCTTT. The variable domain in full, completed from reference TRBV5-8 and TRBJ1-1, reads EAGVTQSPTHLIKTRGQQATLRCSPISGHTSVYWYQQALGLGLQFLLWYDEGEERNRGNFPPRFSGRQFPNYSSELNVNALELEDSALYLCASSPGTVIYEAFFGQGTRLTVV.

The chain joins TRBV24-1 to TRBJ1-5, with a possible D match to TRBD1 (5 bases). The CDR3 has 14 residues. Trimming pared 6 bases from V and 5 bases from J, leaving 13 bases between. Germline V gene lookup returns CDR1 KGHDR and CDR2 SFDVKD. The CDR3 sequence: CATSRRGADQPQHF. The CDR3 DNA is TGTGCCACCAGTAGAAGGGGCGCGGATCAGCCCCAGCATTTT.